A selection of T cell receptor beta chains follows, all from one sample in a study of neurological immune-mediated disorders. TCRdb re-called the 5' RACE reads with MiXCR, one entry per CDR3 protein. This table holds about 60,000 distinct CDR3 sequences, roughly 10% found once. What was sequenced was PBMCs. The receptors were sampled from a man aged 30-40 years in good health. CDR3s include the opening cysteine and the closing phenylalanine or tryptophan. The order of the fields is D gene, clone size, J gene, V gene, CDR3 DNA, CDR3 protein. D genes are given only for firm matches. The size field is filled for only some rows; it gives once, few, many or a size class.

d_gene: .; abundance: many; j_gene: TRBJ2-6; v_gene: TRBV12-3/TRBV12-4; CDR3nt: TGTGCCAGCAGTCTTGGGGTCCTGACTTTC; CDR3aa: CASSLGVLTF
d_gene: .; abundance: many; j_gene: TRBJ1-5; v_gene: TRBV20-1; CDR3nt: TGCAGTGCGAGCGGGGAATTCGATCAGCCCCAGCATTTT; CDR3aa: CSASGEFDQPQHF
d_gene: .; abundance: many; j_gene: TRBJ2-2; v_gene: TRBV12-3/TRBV12-4; CDR3nt: TGTGCCAGCAGTCCCTCATTGGGCCAGAAATCGAACACCGGGGAGCTGTTTTTT; CDR3aa: CASSPSLGQKSNTGELFF
d_gene: TRBD2; abundance: .; j_gene: TRBJ2-1; v_gene: TRBV5-5; CDR3nt: TGTGCCAGCAGCTGGACCGGGACTAGCGGGGAGCAGTTCTTC; CDR3aa: CASSWTGTSGEQFF
d_gene: TRBD2; abundance: many; j_gene: TRBJ2-5; v_gene: TRBV20-1; CDR3nt: TGCAGTGCTAGAGCAGGGACTAGCGGGAGGGGAGAGACCCAGTACTTC; CDR3aa: CSARAGTSGRGETQYF
d_gene: TRBD2; abundance: many; j_gene: TRBJ2-3; v_gene: TRBV2; CDR3nt: TGTGCCAGCAGTGGGGGACTAGCCGCAGATACGCAGTATTTT; CDR3aa: CASSGGLAADTQYF
d_gene: .; abundance: many; j_gene: TRBJ2-1; v_gene: TRBV14; CDR3nt: TGTGCCAGCAGCCAAGTTGGCGGGGCCTACAATGAGCAGTTCTTC; CDR3aa: CASSQVGGAYNEQFF
d_gene: TRBD1; abundance: many; j_gene: TRBJ1-1; v_gene: TRBV7-9; CDR3nt: TGTGCCAGCAGGGGACAGGGGGGAACTGAAGCTTTCTTT; CDR3aa: CASRGQGGTEAFF
d_gene: .; abundance: many; j_gene: TRBJ2-7; v_gene: TRBV10-2; CDR3nt: TGCGCCAGCATTCCAGCGGGCTCCTCCTACGAGCAGTACTTC; CDR3aa: CASIPAGSSYEQYF
d_gene: .; abundance: many; j_gene: TRBJ2-3; v_gene: TRBV10-3; CDR3nt: TGTGCCATCAGTGAGATCATGAGGGATACGCAGTATTTT; CDR3aa: CAISEIMRDTQYF
d_gene: .; abundance: many; j_gene: TRBJ1-6; v_gene: TRBV27; CDR3nt: TGTGCCAGCAGAATAACAGGGCACTCACCCCTCCACTTT; CDR3aa: CASRITGHSPLHF
d_gene: .; abundance: many; j_gene: TRBJ2-1; v_gene: TRBV7-2; CDR3nt: TGTGCCAGCAGCTTAGGGGTAGGGAGTAATGAGCAGTTCTTC; CDR3aa: CASSLGVGSNEQFF
d_gene: .; abundance: many; j_gene: TRBJ2-2; v_gene: TRBV11-2; CDR3nt: TGTGCCAGCAGCTTAACGAACACCGGGGAGCTGTTTTTT; CDR3aa: CASSLTNTGELFF
d_gene: .; abundance: many; j_gene: TRBJ1-2; v_gene: TRBV6-1; CDR3nt: TGTGCCAGCAGTGAAGCCCTAGGACAACCAATCGGCTATGGCTACACCTTC; CDR3aa: CASSEALGQPIGYGYTF
d_gene: TRBD2; abundance: many; j_gene: TRBJ2-7; v_gene: TRBV12-3/TRBV12-4; CDR3nt: TGTGCCAGCATCCTCGGACTAGCGGGAGTGGGAGAGCAGTACTTC; CDR3aa: CASILGLAGVGEQYF
d_gene: .; abundance: many; j_gene: TRBJ2-7; v_gene: TRBV5-5; CDR3nt: TGTGCCAGCAGTCTAGGTGGTGGGAGGTCCTACGAGCAGTACTTC; CDR3aa: CASSLGGGRSYEQYF
d_gene: TRBD2; abundance: many; j_gene: TRBJ2-3; v_gene: TRBV28; CDR3nt: TGTGCCAGCAGCCGACTAGCGGGATTGGCGCGGGGTACGCAGTATTTT; CDR3aa: CASSRLAGLARGTQYF
d_gene: .; abundance: many; j_gene: TRBJ2-3; v_gene: TRBV27; CDR3nt: TGTGCCAGCAGTTTATCCCGAACGATAGATTTAGATACGCAGTATTTT; CDR3aa: CASSLSRTIDLDTQYF
d_gene: .; abundance: many; j_gene: TRBJ1-1; v_gene: TRBV12-3/TRBV12-4; CDR3nt: TGTGCCAGCAGACCCAAGACAGACACCACTGAAGCTTTCTTT; CDR3aa: CASRPKTDTTEAFF
d_gene: TRBD1; abundance: .; j_gene: TRBJ2-7; v_gene: TRBV5-1; CDR3nt: TGCGCCAGCAGCGTAGCCGGGACAGGGGCCTACGAGCAGTACTTC; CDR3aa: CASSVAGTGAYEQYF
d_gene: .; abundance: many; j_gene: TRBJ1-1; v_gene: TRBV29-1; CDR3nt: TGCAGCGTTTCTGACTTAGATGAAGCTTTCTTT; CDR3aa: CSVSDLDEAFF
d_gene: TRBD1; abundance: .; j_gene: TRBJ2-7; v_gene: TRBV7-9; CDR3nt: TGTGCCAGCAGCTTCGACAGGGACGAGCAGTACTTC; CDR3aa: CASSFDRDEQYF
d_gene: TRBD2; abundance: many; j_gene: TRBJ2-3; v_gene: TRBV6-6; CDR3nt: TGTGCCAGCAGTCCCTTTATTGGTAGCGGGAGTAGCACAGATACGCAGTATTTT; CDR3aa: CASSPFIGSGSSTDTQYF
d_gene: .; abundance: many; j_gene: TRBJ1-5; v_gene: TRBV12-3/TRBV12-4; CDR3nt: TGTGCCAGCAGGGCAGGCTTAGAATCCCAGCATTTT; CDR3aa: CASRAGLESQHF
d_gene: .; abundance: many; j_gene: TRBJ2-1; v_gene: TRBV5-1; CDR3nt: TGCGCCAGCAGCTTGTCCCGGGCCGCTCGGAATGAGCAGTTCTTC; CDR3aa: CASSLSRAARNEQFF
d_gene: .; abundance: many; j_gene: TRBJ1-5; v_gene: TRBV20-1; CDR3nt: TGCAGAGCACAGGGACGGAATCAGCCCCAGCATTTT; CDR3aa: CRAQGRNQPQHF
d_gene: .; abundance: many; j_gene: TRBJ2-7; v_gene: TRBV14; CDR3nt: TGTGCCAGCAGTCACGGCCAGACTCAGTACTTC; CDR3aa: CASSHGQTQYF
d_gene: TRBD2; abundance: .; j_gene: TRBJ2-2; v_gene: TRBV3-1; CDR3nt: TGTGCCAGCAGCTTAAGCGGGAGGTACACCGGGGAGCTGTTTTTT; CDR3aa: CASSLSGRYTGELFF
d_gene: .; abundance: many; j_gene: TRBJ2-5; v_gene: TRBV24-1; CDR3nt: TGTGCCACCAGAGACCCGTACCAAGAGACCCAGTACTTC; CDR3aa: CATRDPYQETQYF
d_gene: .; abundance: many; j_gene: TRBJ2-5; v_gene: TRBV20-1; CDR3nt: TGCAGTGCTAGAGAGGGGGCTTTAGAGACCCAGTACTTC; CDR3aa: CSAREGALETQYF
d_gene: .; abundance: many; j_gene: TRBJ1-5; v_gene: TRBV20-1; CDR3nt: TGCAGTGCTAGTCCCCTGGAGAGCAATCAGCCCCAGCATTTT; CDR3aa: CSASPLESNQPQHF